The T cell receptor (beta chain) under discussion was sequenced for a study of radiotherapy plus CTLA-4 blockade in lung cancer. Trimming stripped 3 bases from V and 5 bases from J, with 8 bases between. Germline V gene lookup returns CDR1 MDHEN and CDR2 SYDVKM. This CDR3 is 13 amino acids long. Libraries were prepared by immunoSEQ multiplex PCR; TCRdb keeps only in-frame clonotypes and omits some of them. Here the sample spans about 94,000 clones, roughly 80% being singletons. The chain links TRBV28 to TRBJ1-5; the D is unclear. The sample was peripheral blood, taken from a patient treated with radiotherapy plus ipilimumab. The receptor comes from a human donor with non-small cell lung cancer that progressed on radiotherapy plus ipilimumab. CDR3 in amino acids: CASSLPGDQPQHF. The CDR3 nucleotides read TGTGCCAGCAGTTTGCCTGGGGATCAGCCCCAGCATTTT.